Listed below are T cell receptor beta chains from one sample, sequenced in a study of T cell changes during pregnancy in multiple sclerosis. The protocol was immunoSEQ multiplex PCR, while the TCRdb copy is restricted to in-frame clones and leaves out a portion. This sample has over 45,000 clones, with almost 95% found just once. The source material was CD4+ T cells from peripheral blood mononuclear cells, sampled in the second trimester of pregnancy. The receptor set was obtained from a female donor in good health, enrolled as a control in a pregnancy study. Both conserved end residues are part of each CDR3. Fields, in order: clone size, J gene, D gene, V gene, CDR3 DNA, CDR3 protein. A D gene is named only where the DNA matches it firmly. Clone sizes are given selectively: once, few, many, or a class where the clone is expanded.

abundance: NA
j_gene: TRBJ2-3
d_gene: NA
v_gene: TRBV6-1
CDR3nt: TGTGCCAGCAGTGTCGACATAAACACAGATACGCAGTATTTT
CDR3aa: CASSVDINTDTQYF

abundance: NA
j_gene: TRBJ2-3
d_gene: TRBD2
v_gene: TRBV5-6
CDR3nt: TGTGCCAGCAGCTTTCGGGCGGGAGAAGATACGCAGTATTTT
CDR3aa: CASSFRAGEDTQYF

abundance: NA
j_gene: TRBJ1-6
d_gene: NA
v_gene: TRBV9
CDR3nt: TGTGCCAGCAGCCCAGCGGGGGGGATCGGGAATTCACCCCTCCACTTT
CDR3aa: CASSPAGGIGNSPLHF

abundance: NA
j_gene: TRBJ1-5
d_gene: NA
v_gene: TRBV28
CDR3nt: TGTGCCAGCATAGTCGGGGGGCAGGGCAATCAGCCCCAGCATTTT
CDR3aa: CASIVGGQGNQPQHF

abundance: NA
j_gene: TRBJ2-3
d_gene: TRBD2
v_gene: TRBV7-2
CDR3nt: TGTGCCAGCAGCTTGGCTAGCGGGGGGGCAGATACGCAGTATTTT
CDR3aa: CASSLASGGADTQYF

abundance: NA
j_gene: TRBJ2-5
d_gene: TRBD2
v_gene: TRBV7-3
CDR3nt: TGTGCCAGCAGCTTAGGCCTAGCGGGAGAGACCCAGTACTTC
CDR3aa: CASSLGLAGETQYF

abundance: NA
j_gene: TRBJ2-7
d_gene: TRBD2
v_gene: TRBV2
CDR3nt: TGTGCCAGCAGTCGGACTAGCGGGAGGATTCTGGGCTACGAGCAGTACTTC
CDR3aa: CASSRTSGRILGYEQYF

abundance: NA
j_gene: TRBJ1-5
d_gene: TRBD1
v_gene: TRBV2
CDR3nt: TGTGCCAGCAGACGGCAGGGGGGTAATCAGCCCCAGCATTTT
CDR3aa: CASRRQGGNQPQHF

abundance: NA
j_gene: TRBJ2-2
d_gene: NA
v_gene: TRBV9
CDR3nt: TGTGCCAGCAGCGTTGGAGTTCCCACCGGGGAGCTGTTTTTT
CDR3aa: CASSVGVPTGELFF

abundance: NA
j_gene: TRBJ1-2
d_gene: TRBD1
v_gene: TRBV20-1
CDR3nt: TGCAGTGCTCGCAGGACAGGCGGCTACACCTTC
CDR3aa: CSARRTGGYTF

abundance: NA
j_gene: TRBJ1-5
d_gene: TRBD1
v_gene: TRBV5-6
CDR3nt: TGTGCCAGCAGCTTGGGAGGGGGCGGTCATCAGCCCCAGCATTTT
CDR3aa: CASSLGGGGHQPQHF

abundance: NA
j_gene: TRBJ1-5
d_gene: NA
v_gene: TRBV6-5
CDR3nt: TGTGCCAGCAGTTATGGTCAGTATAGCAATCAGCCCCAGCATTTT
CDR3aa: CASSYGQYSNQPQHF

abundance: NA
j_gene: TRBJ2-1
d_gene: TRBD2
v_gene: TRBV12-5
CDR3nt: TGTGCTAGTGGTCCGGCTCCGGGAGGGCAGTTCTTC
CDR3aa: CASGPAPGGQFF

abundance: NA
j_gene: TRBJ2-3
d_gene: NA
v_gene: TRBV7-9
CDR3nt: TGTGCCAGCAGCTTAAGTGCGCGGTTATCCGATACGCAGTATTTT
CDR3aa: CASSLSARLSDTQYF

abundance: NA
j_gene: TRBJ2-7
d_gene: TRBD2
v_gene: TRBV7-2
CDR3nt: TGTGCCAGCAGCTCCTGGACTAGCGGGGGGAGCGAGCAGTACTTC
CDR3aa: CASSSWTSGGSEQYF

abundance: NA
j_gene: TRBJ1-2
d_gene: TRBD1
v_gene: TRBV6-5
CDR3nt: TGTGCCAGCAGCCCGGACAGGAAGTTCTATGGCTACACCTTC
CDR3aa: CASSPDRKFYGYTF

abundance: NA
j_gene: TRBJ1-5
d_gene: NA
v_gene: TRBV4-1
CDR3nt: TGCGCCAGCAGCCAAGCAGGGTTCCAGCCCCAGCATTTT
CDR3aa: CASSQAGFQPQHF

abundance: NA
j_gene: TRBJ2-3
d_gene: TRBD2
v_gene: TRBV5-1
CDR3nt: TGCGCCAGCAGCTTGGGTTCTAGCGGGATCACAGATACGCAGTATTTT
CDR3aa: CASSLGSSGITDTQYF

abundance: NA
j_gene: TRBJ2-7
d_gene: NA
v_gene: TRBV7-9
CDR3nt: TGTGCCAGCAGCATAGGGGTTGGGGAGCCCCCGCCCTACGAGCAGTACTTC
CDR3aa: CASSIGVGEPPPYEQYF

abundance: NA
j_gene: TRBJ2-7
d_gene: NA
v_gene: TRBV7-9
CDR3nt: TGTGCCAGCAGCTTGGTTTCAGGACATATCTACGAGCAGTACTTC
CDR3aa: CASSLVSGHIYEQYF

abundance: NA
j_gene: TRBJ1-2
d_gene: NA
v_gene: TRBV9
CDR3nt: TGTGCCAGCAGCACCAGCGGTCAAGGCTACACCTTC
CDR3aa: CASSTSGQGYTF

abundance: NA
j_gene: TRBJ2-1
d_gene: NA
v_gene: TRBV5-8
CDR3nt: TGTGCCAGCAGCTTGGACAGGGACAATGAGCAGTTCTTC
CDR3aa: CASSLDRDNEQFF

abundance: once
j_gene: TRBJ2-2
d_gene: NA
v_gene: TRBV10-2
CDR3nt: TGCGCCAGCAGGCAGACAGCGAACACCGGGGAGCTGTTTTTT
CDR3aa: CASRQTANTGELFF

abundance: NA
j_gene: TRBJ2-5
d_gene: TRBD2
v_gene: TRBV2
CDR3nt: TGTGCCAGCAGGGCCGTTGCGGGGGGGCCAGAGACCCAGTACTTC
CDR3aa: CASRAVAGGPETQYF

abundance: NA
j_gene: TRBJ2-1
d_gene: TRBD2
v_gene: TRBV2
CDR3nt: TGTGCCACCACGACTAGCGGGGGAGCGAATGAGCAGTTCTTC
CDR3aa: CATTTSGGANEQFF

abundance: NA
j_gene: TRBJ2-7
d_gene: NA
v_gene: TRBV5-4
CDR3nt: TGTGCCAGCAGCCCCGACCGGCTAGCTACCTACGAGCAGTACTTC
CDR3aa: CASSPDRLATYEQYF

abundance: NA
j_gene: TRBJ2-7
d_gene: TRBD2
v_gene: TRBV5-4
CDR3nt: TGTGCCAGCAGCGTCGGCGGGACTAGCTCCCACGAGCAGTACTTC
CDR3aa: CASSVGGTSSHEQYF